The 23 T cell receptor beta chains below all came from one sample that was sequenced in a study of OX40 agonist ivuxolimab in advanced cancers. Sequencing used immunoSEQ multiplex PCR; TCRdb keeps in-frame clones, though not all of them. The sample lists some 52,000 clones; 94% were seen once. The sequences come from CD4+ or CD8+ T cells sorted from blood, collected in a trial of the OX40 agonist ivuxolimab. The source is an adult with an advanced solid tumor such as melanoma, head and neck, liver or kidney cancer.

The V gene is TRBV4-1, the J gene TRBJ1-1; D is ambiguous. From germline, CDR1 is MGHRA and CDR2 YSYEKL. The ends were cut back, 10 bases at V and 0 bases at J, with 15 bases in the middle. The CDR3 has 14 residues. CDR3 residues: CATRPGHMNTEAFF. CDR3 DNA: TGCGCCACCCGCCCGGGCCACATGAACACTGAAGCTTTCTTT.

This clone is a singleton in its sample. This chain joins TRBV9 and TRBJ2-2; the D gene could be TRBD1 or TRBD2 (5 bases each). The ends were cut back, 3 bases at V and 2 bases at J, with 11 bases in the middle. CDR1 and CDR2 from the germline V gene are SGDLS and YYNGEE. The CDR3 contains 15 residues. Here the CDR3 DNA reads TGTGCCAGCAGCGCCGGGACGACCAACACCGGGGAGCTGTTTTTT. Protein: CASSAGTTNTGELFF.

Concerning this clone: The junction departs from germline at one end; a sequencing error may be responsible. The V gene is TRBV7-7, the J gene TRBJ2-5, with 9 nucleotides matching TRBD2. CDR1 and CDR2 from the germline V gene are SSHAT and FNYEAQ (reference sequence). The CDR3 extends over 17 amino acids. The CDR3, as DNA: TGTGCTAGCAGCTTATCTACTAGCGGGCTCCCCGGGGAGACCCAGTACTTC. It specifies CASSLSTSGLPGETQYF.

V and J are TRBV14 and TRBJ1-1; D may be TRBD1 (6 bases). Germline V gene sequence: CDR1 SGHDN, CDR2 FVKESK. CDR3 length equals 15 residues. The V gene lost 2 bases and the J gene lost 2 bases, with 12 bases spanning the gap. The CDR3 loop reads CASSQPSDSNTEAFF. The CDR3 bases are TGTGCCAGCAGCCAACCATCGGACAGCAACACTGAAGCTTTCTTT.

The chain uses TRBV2 and TRBJ1-4; the D is unclear. The CDR3 has 14 amino acids. CDR1 SNHLY and CDR2 FYNNEI come from the germline V gene. V was pared by 2 bases and J by 0 bases, with 4 bases between. CDR3 residues: CASSEPATNEKLFF. The CDR3 nucleotides are TGTGCCAGCAGTGAACCGGCAACTAATGAAAAACTGTTTTTT.

In the case of this clone: This specimen includes other DNA sequences encoding the same CDR3. The genes are TRBV20-1 and TRBJ2-7; D may match TRBD1 or TRBD2 (5 bases each). The V gene lost 1 base and the J gene lost 7 bases, with 8 bases spanning the gap. The CDR3 length is 11 residues. Germline CDR1 reads DFQATT; CDR2 reads SNEGSKA (reference sequence). The CDR3 DNA reads TGCAGTGCTAGAGGGGGGTATGAGCAGTACTTC. This gives the protein CSARGGYEQYF.

The genes are TRBV6-5 and TRBJ2-1; TRBD1 is a possible D gene (5 bases). Trimming took off 5 bases at V and 9 bases at J, with 14 bases between the two ends. Germline CDR1 and CDR2: MNHEY and SVGAGI. The CDR3 sequence is 13 residues long. CDR3 amino acids: CASSASLGREQFF. CDR3 coding DNA: TGTGCCAGCAGTGCATCCTTGGGGCGTGAGCAGTTCTTC.

V gene TRBV19 combines with J gene TRBJ1-5; a weak D match, TRBD1 (5 bases). The CDR3 loop spans 16 amino acids. Germline values: CDR1 LNHDA, CDR2 SQIVND (reference sequence). The ends were cut back, 1 base at V and 0 bases at J, with 10 bases in the middle. This CDR3 is CASSIAGGYSNQPQHF. The CDR3 nucleotides are TGTGCCAGTAGTATAGCGGGGGGTTATAGCAATCAGCCCCAGCATTTT.

This clone was found a few times. This sequence joins TRBV11-2 and TRBJ2-1, with D maybe TRBD2 (6 bases). Germline V lookup: CDR1 SGHAT, CDR2 FQNNGV. The CDR3 has 13 amino acids. Trimming took 5 bases from V and 9 from J, leaving 14 bases between them. CDR3 sequence: CASSPRDFGEQFF. Here the CDR3 DNA reads TGTGCCAGCAGCCCCCGGGACTTCGGTGAGCAGTTCTTC. The whole variable domain, remainder taken from reference TRBV11-2 and TRBJ2-1, is EAGVAQSPRYKIIEKRQSVAFWCNPISGHATLYWYQQILGQGPKLLIQFQNNGVVDDSQLPKDRFSAERLKGVDSTLKIQPAKLEDSAVYLCASSPRDFGEQFFGPGTRLTVL.

The chain employs TRBV10-1 and TRBJ2-1; D tentatively reads TRBD1 or TRBD2 (5 bases each). The CDR3 consists of 17 residues. V was shortened by 2 bases and J by 1 base, with 15 bases between the two germline ends. Germline V CDR1 and CDR2: WNHNN, SYGVQD (reference sequence). CDR3 sequence reads: CASSETRRGVSYNEQFF. The CDR3 nucleotides read TGCGCCAGCAGTGAGACTAGGCGAGGGGTTTCCTACAATGAGCAGTTCTTC.

The chain has TRBV27 and TRBJ1-5; no reliable D call. Trimming removed 4 bases from V and 7 bases from J, with 11 bases in between. The CDR3 spans 13 residues. Germline V lookup: CDR1 MNHEY, CDR2 SMNVEV (reference sequence). The CDR3 reads CASSSQTGQPQHF. CDR3 DNA: TGTGCCAGCAGTTCCCAGACTGGACAGCCCCAGCATTTT.

This rearrangement joins TRBV4-3 to TRBJ1-1; a weak D match, TRBD1 (5 bases). The CDR3 spans 13 residues. Trimming shortened V by 1 base and J by 4 bases, and 7 bases separated the two germline ends. The germline V gene encodes CDR1 LGHNA and CDR2 YSLEER. The CDR3 here is CASSQVQGTEAFF. CDR3 coding DNA: TGCGCCAGCAGCCAAGTGCAGGGCACTGAAGCTTTCTTT.

This chain connects TRBV28 to TRBJ1-2, with TRBD1 identical over 9 bases. The V segment lost 6 bases and the J segment 4 bases; nucleotides outside the gene matches: 6. This CDR3 region has 14 residues. CDR1 is MDHEN and CDR2 is SYDVKM in the germline V gene. This CDR3 reads CASRRDRVGYGYTF. In nucleotides, the CDR3 is TGTGCCAGCAGGAGGGACAGGGTAGGCTATGGCTACACCTTC.

The count of this clone is one. The rearrangement uses TRBV2 and TRBJ2-7, with D tentatively TRBD2 (6 bases). The V end lost 8 bases, the J end lost 5 bases, and 16 bases lay between the germline ends. The CDR3 has 13 residues. From germline, CDR1 is SNHLY and CDR2 FYNNEI. The CDR3 region is CASRDSDLNEQYF. DNA of the CDR3: TGTGCCAGCCGGGACTCCGACCTCAACGAGCAGTACTTC.

The V call is TRBV7-8, the J call TRBJ2-5; a possible D gene is TRBD2 (6 bases). V gave up 0 bases and J gave up 5 bases, with 10 bases separating them. The CDR3 has 14 amino acids. The germline V gene has CDR1 SGHVS and CDR2 FQNEAQ. The CDR3 nucleotides are TGTGCCAGCAGCTTAGCCCGGGAGATCGAGACCCAGTACTTC. This sequence encodes CASSLAREIETQYF.

The rearrangement joins TRBV27 to TRBJ2-3; the D gene is possibly TRBD1 (6 bases). CDR3 length: 15 residues. The germline V gene encodes CDR1 MNHEY and CDR2 SMNVEV (reference sequence). Trimming removed 5 bases from V and 0 bases from J, with 12 bases in between. CDR3 residues: CASSMGAASTDTQYF. CDR3 nucleotide sequence: TGTGCCAGCAGTATGGGGGCGGCTAGCACAGATACGCAGTATTTT.

The chain combines TRBV6-6 with TRBJ1-1; D remains unclear. The CDR3 loop spans 14 amino acids. Germline lookup yields CDR1 MNHNY and CDR2 SVGAGI (reference sequence). Between the trimmed V and J ends, which lost 5 bases and 1 base, there was a span of 11 bases. CDR3 bases: TGTGCCAGCAGTCAGACGGACCGGAACACTGAAGCTTTCTTT. Its translation is CASSQTDRNTEAFF.

This sequence joins TRBV9 and TRBJ2-1; D might be TRBD2 (5 bases). CDR3 length equals 14 residues. Germline values: CDR1 SGDLS, CDR2 YYNGEE. V was trimmed by 4 bases and J by 10 bases, leaving 18 bases between them. In DNA, the CDR3 is TGTGCCAGCAGCCCGGCTTGGGGAGCAAGCGAGCAGTTCTTC. This translates into CASSPAWGASEQFF.

V and J are TRBV7-6 and TRBJ2-2; D not resolved. Per germline, CDR1 SGHVS and CDR2 FNYEAQ. Trimming stripped 5 bases from V and 8 bases from J, with 12 bases between. The CDR3 runs to 13 residues. The CDR3 DNA reads TGTGCCAGCAGCCTGGGCGGAATGGGGGAGCTGTTTTTT. This encodes CASSLGGMGELFF.

V and J are TRBV7-3 and TRBJ2-1; a weak D match, TRBD2 (5 bases). V dropped 3 bases and J dropped 8 bases, with 8 bases sitting between them. CDR1 and CDR2 (germline): SGHTA, FQGTGA. The CDR3 is made up of 12 amino acids. The CDR3: CASSFHGDEQFF. The CDR3 DNA reads as TGTGCCAGCAGCTTCCACGGGGATGAGCAGTTCTTC.

CDR3 amino acids: CASGGEEETQYF. In nucleotides, the CDR3 is TGTGCCAGCGGGGGGGAGGAGGAGACCCAGTACTTC. The genes are TRBV6-5 and TRBJ2-5; TRBD2 matches at 7 bases. With 8 bases clipped from V and 5 bases from J, the junction kept 5 bases outside the gene matches. The germline V gene has CDR1 MNHEY and CDR2 SVGAGI. The length of the CDR3 is 12 residues.

The chain combines TRBV21-1 with TRBJ1-1. TRBV21-1 is tagged as a pseudogene. This CDR3 contains 13 residues. CDR3 nucleotide sequence: TGTGCCAGCAGCAAATCACCGAACACTGAAGCTTTCTTT. Translating gives CASSKSPNTEAFF.

This clone was seen more than once but under ten times. This chain links TRBV19 with TRBJ1-2; no reliable D call. V lost 8 bases, J lost 3 bases, and 4 bases lay in between. The CDR3 is 10 amino acids. The germline gives CDR1 LNHDA, CDR2 SQIVND (reference sequence). The CDR3 region has the DNA TGTGCCAGTGGGGACTATGGCTACACCTTC. It translates to CASGDYGYTF.